The next 23 T cell receptor beta chains were all read from a single sample in a study of cytomegalovirus exposure and HLA in healthy donors. The PCR ran on 60 Vbeta and 13 Jbeta primers. Assay used: immunoSEQ multiplex PCR; TCRdb lists only in-frame clones, some missing. The sample carries 150,000 or so clones, 60% to 80% recorded once. Sequenced: PBMCs. These receptors came from a male donor in good health and CMV-seronegative.

The chain employs TRBV11-3 and TRBJ2-3; no clear D. The length of the CDR3 is 15 residues. V was shortened by 0 bases and J by 6 bases, with 13 bases between the two germline ends. Germline V gene sequence: CDR1 SGHNT, CDR2 YENEEA. CDR3 sequence (DNA): TGTGCCAGCAGCTTAGATCGAGTTTTTCGTGATACGCAGTATTTT. It translates to CASSLDRVFRDTQYF.

The rearrangement uses TRBV10-2 and TRBJ2-7, with 12 bases fitting TRBD2. The CDR3 sequence is 14 residues long. Germline CDR1 WSHSY, CDR2 SAAADI. After removal of 7 bases from V and 5 bases from J, the junction contained 6 bases not matched to a gene. The CDR3 spells CASKTSGSKHEQYF. CDR3 coding DNA: TGCGCCAGCAAGACTAGCGGGAGTAAGCACGAGCAGTACTTC.

The V call is TRBV6-5, the J call TRBJ1-2; maybe TRBD1 (6 bases). From germline, CDR1 is MNHEY and CDR2 SVGAGI. Deletions cut 0 bases from V and 4 bases from J, with 12 bases between. The CDR3 sequence is 15 residues long. CDR3 bases: TGTGCCAGCAGTTACTCGGGCAGGGGCACCTATGGCTACACCTTC. Translating gives CASSYSGRGTYGYTF.

This chain uses TRBV15 with TRBJ2-7; weak D call: TRBD2 (6 bases). Germline V lookup: CDR1 LNHNV, CDR2 YYDKDF (reference sequence). The CDR3 runs 14 residues. Trimming cost V 6 bases and J 0 bases, with 12 bases left between them. Here the CDR3 reads CATSMGGASYEQYF. CDR3 nucleotide sequence: TGTGCCACCAGTATGGGGGGAGCCTCCTACGAGCAGTACTTC.

This clone occurred a few times. The rearrangement joins TRBV15 to TRBJ2-1; 8 nucleotides match TRBD2. The CDR3 totals 15 residues. V was clipped by 1 base and J by 7 bases; unmatched bases: 6. CDR1 and CDR2 (germline): LNHNV, YYDKDF (reference sequence). In DNA, the CDR3 is TGTGCCACCAGCAGAGCGGGGGGGGCCAGTAATGAGCAGTTCTTC. Protein: CATSRAGGASNEQFF.

This chain links TRBV27 with TRBJ2-5, with D possibly TRBD2 on 6 matching bases. Germline V gives CDR1 MNHEY, CDR2 SMNVEV (reference sequence). With 2 bases removed from V and 7 bases from J, the gap between germline ends came to 14 bases. The CDR3 is 14 amino acids. CDR3 nucleotide sequence: TGTGCCAGCAGTTTAGTCGCGGGACTTGGGACCCAGTACTTC. Translating it yields CASSLVAGLGTQYF.

The chain combines TRBV7-6 with TRBJ2-7; 10 bases are shared with TRBD2. CDR1 is SGHVS, CDR2 FNYEAQ, per germline. V dropped 5 bases and J dropped 1; count of bases not matched to a gene: 11. The CDR3 consists of 17 residues. The DNA for the CDR3 is TGTGCCAGCAGCCAGGGGCTAGCGGGAGTGGGGTCCTACGAGCAGTACTTC. It specifies CASSQGLAGVGSYEQYF.

The count of this clone is one. The rearrangement links TRBV4-3 to TRBJ2-7; D remains ambiguous. This CDR3 region has 15 residues. Germline CDR1 and CDR2: LGHNA and YSLEER. Trimming stripped 0 bases from V and 3 bases from J, with 12 bases between. DNA of the CDR3: TGCGCCAGCAGCCAAGAAAGAGGTCTGAGCTACGAGCAGTACTTC. It translates to CASSQERGLSYEQYF.

This clone was counted once. The genes are TRBV7-3 and TRBJ1-6; no clear D gene. Germline lookup yields CDR1 SGHTA and CDR2 FQGTGA. The V end was cut by 5 bases, the J end by 4 bases, with 3 bases between. This CDR3 comprises 12 residues. The CDR3 reads CASSEYNSPLHF. The CDR3 region has the DNA TGTGCCAGCAGCGAGTATAATTCACCCCTCCACTTT.

The chain carries TRBV10-3 and TRBJ2-1, with D unclear. This CDR3 region has 12 residues. Germline V lookup: CDR1 ENHRY, CDR2 SYGVKD. The V end lost 10 bases, the J end lost 6 bases, and 13 bases lay between the germline ends. CDR3 bases: TGTGCCAGCACCGGCGGTTTCAATGAGCAGTTCTTC. It translates to CASTGGFNEQFF.

This chain connects TRBV18 to TRBJ2-2, with a possible D match to TRBD2 (5 bases). This CDR3 is 16 amino acids long. The germline gives CDR1 KGHSH, CDR2 LQKENI. The V end was cut by 2 bases, the J end by 2 bases, with 12 bases between. The CDR3 region is CASSPMTTSNTGELFF. The DNA for the CDR3 is TGTGCCAGCTCACCAATGACTACCTCCAACACCGGGGAGCTGTTTTTT.

The V call is TRBV29-1, the J call TRBJ1-4, with 8 bases matching TRBD1. The CDR3 has 14 residues. V gave up 5 bases and J gave up 6 bases; unmatched junction bases: 8. The V gene's germline CDR1 is SQVTM and CDR2 ANQGSEA. The CDR3, as DNA: TGCAGCGTTTCACAGGGGGGCGGTGATGAAAAACTGTTTTTT. Protein product: CSVSQGGGDEKLFF. Full variable domain (remainder filled in from reference TRBV29-1 and TRBJ1-4): SAVISQKPSRDICQRGTSLTIQCQVDSQVTMMFWYRQQPGQSLTLIATANQGSEATYESGFVIDKFPISRPNLTFSTLTVSNMSPEDSSIYLCSVSQGGGDEKLFFGSGTQLSVL.

This chain joins TRBV19 and TRBJ1-1; a weak D match, TRBD1 (6 bases). CDR1 and CDR2 from the germline V gene are LNHDA and SQIVND (reference sequence). Trimming took off 3 bases at V and 0 bases at J, with 11 bases between the two ends. This CDR3 is built from 15 residues. The CDR3 protein is CASSMDRFMNTEAFF. CDR3 in DNA: TGTGCCAGTAGTATGGACAGATTCATGAACACTGAAGCTTTCTTT.

This clone appeared a few times. The V call is TRBV29-1, the J call TRBJ2-1, with 10 nucleotides matching TRBD2. Germline CDR1 and CDR2: SQVTM and ANQGSEA. The CDR3 loop spans 15 amino acids. With 7 bases clipped from V and 6 bases from J, the junction kept 12 bases outside the gene matches. CDR3 nucleotides: TGCAGCGCCCGAAATCTAGCGGGAGTTGGCAATGAGCAGTTCTTC. This sequence encodes CSARNLAGVGNEQFF.

This clone came up a few times. This chain links TRBV2 with TRBJ2-7, with D maybe TRBD1 (5 bases). CDR3 length: 14 residues. Germline V gene data show CDR1 as SNHLY and CDR2 as FYNNEI. The V end lost 7 bases, the J end lost 4 bases, and 17 bases lay between the germline ends. DNA of the CDR3: TGTGCCAGCAATCGTGTAGGGGATATTTACGAGCAGTACTTC. It yields the protein CASNRVGDIYEQYF. Full variable domain (rest looked up from reference TRBV2 and TRBJ2-7): EPEVTQTPSHQVTQMGQEVILRCVPISNHLYFYWYRQILGQKVEFLVSFYNNEISEKSEIFDDQFSVERPDGSNFTLKIRSTKLEDSAMYFCASNRVGDIYEQYFGPGTRLTVT.

The chain has TRBV29-1 and TRBJ1-1; D remains ambiguous. From germline, CDR1 is SQVTM and CDR2 ANQGSEA. CDR3 length: 11 amino acids. The V and J ends lost 5 bases and 1 base respectively, with 5 bases between them. CDR3 nucleotide sequence: TGCAGCGTTTCCAAGAACACTGAAGCTTTCTTT. Amino acids: CSVSKNTEAFF. The variable domain in full, with the rest retrieved from reference TRBV29-1 and TRBJ1-1, is SAVISQKPSRDICQRGTSLTIQCQVDSQVTMMFWYRQQPGQSLTLIATANQGSEATYESGFVIDKFPISRPNLTFSTLTVSNMSPEDSSIYLCSVSKNTEAFFGQGTRLTVV.

This chain joins TRBV19 and TRBJ2-1; the D gene is possibly TRBD2 (6 bases). CDR3 length: 14 residues. The V gene lost 5 bases and the J gene lost 3 bases, with 11 bases spanning the gap. CDR1 is LNHDA and CDR2 is SQIVND in the germline V gene (reference sequence). CDR3 sequence: CASSPGGDYNEQFF. The CDR3 region has the DNA TGTGCCAGTAGTCCCGGGGGAGACTACAATGAGCAGTTCTTC.

This chain links TRBV19 with TRBJ1-1; tentatively, D is TRBD1 (6 bases). This CDR3 contains 13 residues. Germline V gene lookup returns CDR1 LNHDA and CDR2 SQIVND (reference sequence). V lost 5 bases, J lost 6 bases, and 13 bases lay in between. CDR3 in amino acids: CASSEQGTPEAFF. The CDR3 nucleotides read TGTGCCAGTAGTGAACAGGGAACCCCTGAAGCTTTCTTT.

J is TRBJ2-5 and V is TRBV6-5, with 8 bases aligning to TRBD1. This CDR3 has 14 residues. Germline CDR1 and CDR2: MNHEY and SVGAGI. V shed 6 bases and J 5 bases; nucleotides not matched to a gene: 8. CDR3: CASSLSPGGETQYF. CDR3 DNA sequence: TGTGCCAGCAGCCTCAGCCCAGGGGGCGAGACCCAGTACTTC.

The chain combines TRBV29-1 with TRBJ1-2, with D maybe TRBD1 (5 bases). The length of the CDR3 is 13 residues. V lost 0 bases and J 5 bases, leaving 10 bases between the germline ends. Germline lookup yields CDR1 SQVTM and CDR2 ANQGSEA. The DNA for the CDR3 is TGCAGCGTTGAAGATCCGACAGTATATGGCTACACCTTC. Amino acid sequence: CSVEDPTVYGYTF.

The rearrangement joins TRBV30 to TRBJ1-5, with 7 bases matching TRBD1. This CDR3 has 17 residues. Germline CDR1 reads GTSNPN; CDR2 reads SVGIG (reference sequence). V shed 0 bases and J 2 bases; nucleotides not matched to a gene: 10. The CDR3 DNA sequence: TGTGCCTGGAGTGTACGGAGGGGGCTGGGGGGCAATCAGCCCCAGCATTTT. Its translation: CAWSVRRGLGGNQPQHF.

The J gene is TRBJ2-1, the V gene TRBV29-1, with TRBD2 matching over 8 bases. Germline CDR1 SQVTM, CDR2 ANQGSEA. V was clipped by 6 bases and J by 3 bases; unmatched bases: 4. The CDR3 extends over 13 amino acids. The CDR3 protein is CSVSGGIYNEQFF. CDR3 coding DNA: TGCAGCGTCAGCGGGGGAATCTACAATGAGCAGTTCTTC.

The chain joins TRBV30 to TRBJ2-2, with TRBD2 as a possible D gene (6 bases). CDR1 is GTSNPN and CDR2 is SVGIG in the germline V gene (reference sequence). This CDR3 comprises 17 residues. V was pared by 2 bases and J by 7 bases, with 23 bases between. DNA for the CDR3: TGTGCCTGGAGTCCGATCAGACTAGTGTCCAGTGGCGGGGAGCTGTTTTTT. This codes for CAWSPIRLVSSGGELFF.